One sample yielded the 28 T cell receptor beta chains listed below, sequenced in a study of blood T cell repertoires in COVID-19. Only in-frame clones appear in the TCRdb table, and some are missing; sequencing was by immunoSEQ multiplex PCR. This table has 350,000 to 450,000 clones, around 90% appearing once. Sequenced sample: peripheral blood. The receptors shown here come from a man between 35 and 55 years old with acute or convalescent COVID-19.

The rearrangement links TRBV9 to TRBJ2-5; 12 bases are shared with TRBD2. V lost 1 base and J lost 0; bases outside the gene matches: 1. Germline CDR1 SGDLS, CDR2 YYNGEE. The CDR3 covers 16 residues. The CDR3 DNA sequence: TGTGCCAGCAGCGTACTAGCGGGGGGGAACCAAGAGACCCAGTACTTC. Its translation: CASSVLAGGNQETQYF.

The rearrangement uses TRBV28 and TRBJ1-1, with TRBD1 as a possible D gene (6 bases). The V end lost 3 bases, the J end lost 2 bases, and 10 bases lay between the germline ends. The germline V gene has CDR1 MDHEN and CDR2 SYDVKM. The CDR3 spans 14 residues. DNA for the CDR3: TGTGCCAGCAGTTTGAGGGGGATTAACACTGAAGCTTTCTTT. Its translation is CASSLRGINTEAFF.

A remark on this clone: Its ends do not fully match the called genes, so a read error is possible. The V and J genes are TRBV6-5 and TRBJ1-2; D is perhaps TRBD1 (5 bases). CDR1 and CDR2 from the germline V gene are MNHEY and SVGAGI. The length of the CDR3 is 13 residues. The CDR3 nucleotides read TGTGCCAGCAGGACAGTGACCCACTATGGCTACATCTTC. Encoded protein: CASRTVTHYGYIF.

This clone appeared once. V usage is TRBV3-1 (or the pseudogene TRBV3-2) and J usage is TRBJ2-5; TRBD1 matches 7 bases. V was clipped by 2 bases and J by 5 bases; unmatched bases: 14. This CDR3 region has 17 residues. Looked up from germline, CDR1 is LGHDT and CDR2 is YNNKEL (reference sequence). As DNA, the CDR3 is TGTGCCAGCAGCCAACAGGTGACAGGGCGGCCGAGGGAGACCCAGTACTTC. It translates to CASSQQVTGRPRETQYF.

Written as DNA, the CDR3 is TGTGCCCTAGGCTCCGGGACAGGGGGTCAGCCCCAGCATTTT. Translating gives CALGSGTGGQPQHF. This rearrangement joins TRBV30 to TRBJ1-5; 11 bases agree with TRBD1. The CDR3 runs 14 residues. Germline CDR1 GTSNPN, CDR2 SVGIG (reference sequence). V lost 8 bases and J lost 6; bases outside the gene matches: 9.

The chain is built from TRBV19 and TRBJ2-1; D is undetermined. This CDR3 is 15 amino acids long. Per the germline V gene, CDR1 is LNHDA and CDR2 is SQIVND (reference sequence). Trimming removed 2 bases from V and 4 bases from J, with 12 bases in between. Here the CDR3 reads CASSIFRQPYNEQFF. For the CDR3, the DNA is TGTGCCAGTAGTATATTCCGACAACCGTACAATGAGCAGTTCTTC.

This rearrangement joins TRBV10-3 to TRBJ2-3; D is unresolved. Germline CDR1 is ENHRY and CDR2 is SYGVKD. The CDR3 totals 13 residues. V was shortened by 3 bases and J by 3 bases, with 7 bases between the two germline ends. This chain's CDR3 is CAISDYGTDTQYF. The CDR3 coding sequence is TGTGCCATCAGTGATTACGGGACAGATACGCAGTATTTT.

J is TRBJ2-2 and V is TRBV28; TRBD2 aligns across 8 bases. Germline loops: CDR1 MDHEN, CDR2 SYDVKM. Losses at the gene ends were 3 bases for V and 6 bases for J; bases not matched to a gene: 18. The CDR3 spans 19 residues. In nucleotides, the CDR3 is TGTGCCAGCAGTTTCATGGTGGGCGCGGGGGGCCTGGTCTCCGGGGAGCTGTTTTTT. This sequence encodes CASSFMVGAGGLVSGELFF.

The rearrangement uses TRBV7-9 and TRBJ2-2, with 9 bases fitting TRBD2. Germline V gives CDR1 SEHNR, CDR2 FQNEAQ (reference sequence). With 1 base clipped from V and 5 bases from J, the junction kept 8 bases outside the gene matches. CDR3 length: 17 amino acids. This chain's CDR3 is CASSLDAGGRKTGELFF. Written as DNA, the CDR3 is TGTGCCAGCAGCTTAGATGCGGGGGGGCGAAAAACCGGGGAGCTGTTTTTT.

This clone was recorded only once. Other DNA sequences from this sample encode an identical CDR3 as well. The chain combines TRBV29-1 with TRBJ2-5; 7 bases are a match to TRBD1. The germline CDR1 and CDR2 sequences are SQVTM and ANQGSEA. The V segment lost 5 bases and the J segment 5 bases; nucleotides outside the gene matches: 5. The CDR3 contains 12 residues. CDR3 residues: CSVRGGGETQYF. CDR3 DNA sequence: TGCAGCGTTAGAGGGGGCGGTGAGACCCAGTACTTC.

The rearrangement uses TRBV2 and TRBJ2-7; D is uncertain. V was shortened by 3 bases and J by 11 bases, with 17 bases between the two germline ends. Per germline, CDR1 SNHLY and CDR2 FYNNEI. CDR3 length: 13 amino acids. The CDR3 DNA reads TGTGCCAGCAGTGATTCGGAGCTCGAACAAGAGTACTTC. This encodes CASSDSELEQEYF.

This clone was picked up a small number of times. This sequence joins TRBV6-6 and TRBJ1-6; D perhaps matches TRBD1 (6 bases). The germline V and J ends were trimmed by 3 bases and 5 bases, with 8 bases remaining between them. Germline-derived CDR1 and CDR2 are MNHNY and SVGAGI (reference sequence). The CDR3 is made up of 14 amino acids. Written as DNA, the CDR3 is TGTGCCAGCAGTTATCGGACAGATAATTCACCCCTCCACTTT. This gives the protein CASSYRTDNSPLHF.

This clone was seen only a few times. J is TRBJ1-6 and V is TRBV9; 9 bases are a match to TRBD1. J was trimmed by 7 bases and V by 3 bases; bases with no gene match: 5. Germline lookup yields CDR1 SGDLS and CDR2 YYNGEE. CDR3 size: 15 residues. CDR3 region: CASSDRGRDNSPLHF. As DNA, the CDR3 is TGTGCCAGCAGCGACAGGGGGCGCGACAATTCACCCCTCCACTTT.

The chain couples TRBV5-1 to TRBJ1-1, with D unclear. CDR1 is SGHRS, CDR2 YFSETQ, per germline. Deletions cut 4 bases from V and 1 base from J, with 17 bases between. The length of the CDR3 is 16 residues. The CDR3 reads CASSTGIKVSNTEAFF. Written as DNA, the CDR3 is TGCGCCAGCAGCACCGGGATCAAGGTATCGAACACTGAAGCTTTCTTT. The full variable domain, with the rest looked up from reference TRBV5-1 and TRBJ1-1, is KAGVTQTPRYLIKTRGQQVTLSCSPISGHRSVSWYQQTPGQGLQFLFEYFSETQRNKGNFPGRFSGRQFSNSRSEMNVSTLELGDSALYLCASSTGIKVSNTEAFFGQGTRLTVV.

The genes are TRBV28 and TRBJ1-1; D ambiguous. Per germline, CDR1 MDHEN and CDR2 SYDVKM. This CDR3 has 12 amino acids. V was cut by 2 bases and J by 10 bases, with 11 bases left in between. CDR3 loop: CASSLRRHRAFF. The CDR3 nucleotides are TGTGCCAGCAGTTTAAGGCGACATCGAGCTTTCTTT.

This chain joins TRBV5-1 and TRBJ1-1, with 8 positions matching TRBD1. The V and J ends lost 4 bases and 4 bases, in that order; junction bases with no gene match: 9. Germline CDR1 SGHRS, CDR2 YFSETQ. The CDR3 contains 15 residues. The CDR3: CASSRLQGESTEAFF. In nucleotides, the CDR3 is TGCGCCAGCAGCAGGTTACAGGGGGAGAGCACTGAAGCTTTCTTT.

The V and J genes are TRBV6-5 and TRBJ1-2; 7 bases line up with TRBD1. The CDR3 has 15 residues. V lost 6 bases, J lost 4 bases, and 11 bases stayed unmatched. CDR1 is MNHEY and CDR2 is SVGAGI in the germline V gene. CDR3 in amino acids: CASSPRDRSFYGYTF. In DNA, the CDR3 is TGTGCCAGCAGCCCCCGGGACAGATCATTCTATGGCTACACCTTC.

The J gene is TRBJ2-7, the V gene TRBV19; D might be TRBD2 (6 bases). The CDR3 contains 15 residues. The V gene's germline CDR1 is LNHDA and CDR2 SQIVND (reference sequence). With 6 bases removed from V and 1 base from J, the gap between germline ends came to 16 bases. CDR3 bases: TGTGCCAGTAGCTCCCCCCTGCGGGGTTCCTACGAGCAGTACTTC. Protein product: CASSSPLRGSYEQYF.

V and J are TRBV2 and TRBJ2-4; TRBD2 might be the D (6 bases). Germline-derived CDR1 and CDR2 are SNHLY and FYNNEI. There are 14 residues in the CDR3. V was cut by 5 bases and J by 6 bases, with 14 bases left in between. Written as DNA, the CDR3 is TGTGCCAGCAGTCCGGAGGGCGGGGTAAACATTCAGTACTTC. Translation: CASSPEGGVNIQYF.

The rearrangement links TRBV4-1 to TRBJ1-1; D possibly corresponds to TRBD1 (5 bases). The CDR3 contains 15 residues. Trimming took 0 bases from V and 1 from J, leaving 9 bases between them. In germline, CDR1 is MGHRA, CDR2 YSYEKL. In DNA form, the CDR3 reads TGCGCCAGCAGCCAAGATGCAGGGCCGAACACTGAAGCTTTCTTT. The encoded protein is CASSQDAGPNTEAFF.

The chain combines TRBV6-1 with TRBJ1-2, with TRBD1 identical over 8 bases. Germline V CDR1 and CDR2: MNHNS, SASEGT. The CDR3 loop spans 14 amino acids. Trimming removed 2 bases from V and 2 bases from J; junction bases left unmatched: 1. This chain's CDR3 is CASSERTGNYGYTF. The CDR3 DNA is TGTGCCAGCAGTGAACGGACAGGGAACTATGGCTACACCTTC.

The gene calls are TRBV5-4 and TRBJ2-4; TRBD1 might be the D (6 bases). V was shortened by 4 bases and J by 7 bases, with 12 bases between the two germline ends. The CDR3 length is 13 residues. Germline CDR1 reads SGHNT; CDR2 reads YYREEE (reference sequence). CDR3 in amino acids: CASSLGDKNIQYF. For the CDR3, the DNA is TGTGCCAGCAGCCTTGGGGACAAGAACATTCAGTACTTC.

This clone was found once. V and J are TRBV10-1 and TRBJ1-6; 8 bases are shared with TRBD1. Germline values: CDR1 WNHNN, CDR2 SYGVQD (reference sequence). This CDR3 is 17 amino acids long. The ends lost 1 base at V and 6 bases at J; junction bases unmatched: 8. In nucleotides, the CDR3 is TGCGCCAGCAGTGAGTTTTACAGGACAGGGCTTAATTCACCCCTCCACTTT. Translating it yields CASSEFYRTGLNSPLHF.

The rearrangement joins TRBV7-8 to TRBJ1-5; D is possibly TRBD1 (5 bases). The V and J ends lost 5 bases and 1 base respectively, with 15 bases between them. CDR1 and CDR2 (germline): SGHVS, FQNEAQ. The CDR3 sequence is 16 residues long. CDR3 residues: CASSRGQGPSNQPQHF. CDR3 DNA: TGTGCCAGCAGCCGAGGTCAGGGTCCGAGCAATCAGCCCCAGCATTTT.

The chain couples TRBV7-2 to TRBJ1-1; 8 bases line up with TRBD1. V shed 3 bases, J shed 4 bases, and the junction held 7 bases outside the gene matches. In germline, CDR1 is SGHTA, CDR2 FQGNSA. CDR3 length: 15 amino acids. The chain's CDR3 is CASSFLDRDGTEAFF. CDR3 DNA: TGTGCCAGCAGCTTCCTGGACAGGGACGGCACTGAAGCTTTCTTT.

This sequence joins TRBV27 and TRBJ1-1; TRBD1 aligns across 9 bases. J lost 5 bases, V lost 5 bases, and 9 bases had no gene match. The CDR3 totals 15 residues. Germline CDR1 is MNHEY and CDR2 is SMNVEV (reference sequence). Here the CDR3 reads CASSTGTGFRTEAFF. CDR3 sequence (DNA): TGTGCCAGCAGTACCGGGACAGGGTTTCGGACTGAAGCTTTCTTT.

The rearrangement links TRBV6-2 or TRBV6-3 to TRBJ1-2; D is unclear. The germline V gene has CDR1 MNHEY and CDR2 SVGEGT. V dropped 0 bases and J dropped 2 bases, with 4 bases sitting between them. CDR3 length equals 13 residues. The CDR3 sequence is CASSYSQNYGYTF. The DNA of the CDR3 is TGTGCCAGCAGTTACTCCCAAAACTATGGCTACACCTTC.

The rearrangement uses TRBV4-1 and TRBJ1-1; 7 nucleotides line up with TRBD1. V trimming: 4 bases; J trimming: 7 bases; junction bases outside the gene matches: 18. The CDR3 consists of 17 residues. The germline V gene encodes CDR1 MGHRA and CDR2 YSYEKL. The CDR3 DNA follows: TGCGCCAGCAGCCGCTCGACAGGGCGTCTCATGGCTGGTGAAGCTTTCTTT. Its protein product is CASSRSTGRLMAGEAFF.